The 4 T cell receptor beta chains below come from one sample, sequenced in a study of T cell responses to AZD1222 COVID-19 vaccine. Sequenced by immunoSEQ multiplex PCR; TCRdb stores in-frame clones only, minus some. The table records around 150,000 clones, around 84% of them present only once. Sequenced here: peripheral blood, sampled on day 0 of AZD1222 vaccination. All receptors come from an adult in good health.

V gene TRBV2 combines with J gene TRBJ2-1; perhaps TRBD1 as D (6 bases). Germline loops: CDR1 SNHLY, CDR2 FYNNEI. The CDR3 has 11 residues. Trimming left V 4 bases short and J 15 bases short, with 13 bases between. CDR3: CASSVDSRGFF. In DNA form, the CDR3 reads TGTGCCAGCAGTGTGGACAGCAGGGGGTTCTTC.

The rearrangement links TRBV21-1 to TRBJ2-6; no check of the table's D call, TRBD2, against the DNA was made. TRBV21-1 is a recognized pseudogene. The CDR3 runs 16 residues. CDR3 loop: CASKDRGVAGANVLTF. The CDR3 region has the DNA TGTGCCAGCAAGGATCGGGGGGTAGCTGGGGCCAACGTCCTGACTTTC.

V gene TRBV12-3 or TRBV12-4 combines with J gene TRBJ1-1; TRBD1 might be the D (5 bases). Trimming cost V 6 bases and J 10 bases, with 12 bases left between them. CDR3 size: 11 residues. The CDR3 reads CASSPSRGAFF. Written as DNA, the CDR3 is TGTGCCAGCAGCCCATCGAGGGGAGCTTTCTTT.

The V gene is TRBV2, the J gene TRBJ1-1; TRBD1 is a possible D gene (6 bases). Germline lookup yields CDR1 SNHLY and CDR2 FYNNEI. V was cut by 8 bases and J by 1 base, with 11 bases left in between. The CDR3 spans 13 residues. In nucleotides, the CDR3 is TGTGCCAGCTCAGGGGAAGCGAACACTGAAGCTTTCTTT. Residues: CASSGEANTEAFF. The full variable domain, in which reference TRBV2 and TRBJ1-1 provide the parts outside the CDR3, is EPEVTQTPSHQVTQMGQEVILRCVPISNHLYFYWYRQILGQKVEFLVSFYNNEISEKSEIFDDQFSVERPDGSNFTLKIRSTKLEDSAMYFCASSGEANTEAFFGQGTRLTVV.